The rows below give T cell receptor beta chains drawn from one sample of a study of cytomegalovirus exposure and HLA in healthy donors. The repertoire was sequenced with immunoSEQ multiplex PCR; TCRdb's copy has only in-frame clones and lacks some. Seen here are under 200,000 clones, around three quarters observed once, and the top ten hold under 3%. Input material: PBMCs. The receptors come from a woman in her forties or fifties in good health and CMV-seronegative. CDR3s include the opening cysteine and the closing phenylalanine or tryptophan. A D gene is named only where the DNA matches it firmly. Part of the rows lack a size; the others show once, few, many or a class for expanded clones.

size: -; D: TRBD2; J: TRBJ2-3; V: TRBV27; DNA: TGTGCCAGCGTCCCGGCTAGCGGGGGCACAGATACGCAGTATTTT; CDR3: CASVPASGGTDTQYF
size: few; D: TRBD2; J: TRBJ2-2; V: TRBV28; DNA: TGTGCCAGCGGGCGGGGGACTACAGGCGGGGAGCTGTTTTTT; CDR3: CASGRGTTGGELFF
size: -; D: TRBD2; J: TRBJ2-4; V: TRBV4-1; DNA: TGCGCCAGCAGCCACCCGGCACTAGCGGGGGATTCCAAAAACATTCAGTACTTC; CDR3: CASSHPALAGDSKNIQYF
size: medium-sized; D: TRBD2; J: TRBJ2-3; V: TRBV6-4; DNA: TGTGCCAGCTCTCCAGCGGGGGCCACAGATACGCAGTATTTT; CDR3: CASSPAGATDTQYF
size: -; D: -; J: TRBJ2-3; V: TRBV4-3; DNA: TGCGCCAGCCGCCTCGAGGGAACAGATACGCAGTATTTT; CDR3: CASRLEGTDTQYF
size: -; D: -; J: TRBJ2-7; V: TRBV7-2; DNA: TGTGCCAGCAGCCCGGACTACGTCTCCTACGAGCAGTACTTC; CDR3: CASSPDYVSYEQYF
size: -; D: -; J: TRBJ1-1; V: TRBV25-1; DNA: TGTGCCAGCGTCAGGGGTGGAACTGAAGCTTTCTTT; CDR3: CASVRGGTEAFF
size: -; D: -; J: TRBJ2-7; V: TRBV5-1; DNA: TGCGCCAGCAGCTCCACGACAGCCTCCTACGAGCAGTACTTC; CDR3: CASSSTTASYEQYF
size: few; D: -; J: TRBJ2-1; V: TRBV6-4; DNA: TGTGCCAGCAGTGAGGTTCAAGGGCGGGACAATGAGCAGTTCTTC; CDR3: CASSEVQGRDNEQFF
size: -; D: -; J: TRBJ1-3; V: TRBV7-2; DNA: TGTGCCAGCAGCTTTAATCAAAACAGGGTCGGAAACACCATATATTTT; CDR3: CASSFNQNRVGNTIYF
size: -; D: TRBD2; J: TRBJ2-7; V: TRBV11-2; DNA: TGTGCCAGCAGCGCGACTAGCGGAACATCCTACGAGCAGTACTTC; CDR3: CASSATSGTSYEQYF
size: -; D: -; J: TRBJ1-5; V: TRBV4-2; DNA: TGTGCCAGCAGCCAAGATTTCCCGGACAGCGGACAGCCCCAGCATTTT; CDR3: CASSQDFPDSGQPQHF
size: -; D: TRBD1; J: TRBJ2-7; V: TRBV28; DNA: TGTGCCAGCAGTCCACCGGGACAGCCCTACGAGCAGTACTTC; CDR3: CASSPPGQPYEQYF
size: -; D: TRBD1; J: TRBJ2-5; V: TRBV5-4; DNA: TGTGCCAGCAGCTTGGGGGGACAGGGGGCGCCGGGGTGGGAGACCCAGTACTTC; CDR3: CASSLGGQGAPGWETQYF
size: -; D: TRBD1; J: TRBJ1-4; V: TRBV29-1; DNA: TGCAGCGTTGAATCTCCCGCAGGGGGAAAAGAAAAACTGTTTTTT; CDR3: CSVESPAGGKEKLFF
size: few; D: -; J: TRBJ2-7; V: TRBV6-6; DNA: TGTGCCAGCAGTTACCAGGAACACTACGAGCAGTACTTC; CDR3: CASSYQEHYEQYF
size: -; D: -; J: TRBJ1-1; V: TRBV7-6; DNA: TGTGCCAGCAGACTAACCGCACAGAACACTGAAGCTTTCTTT; CDR3: CASRLTAQNTEAFF
size: -; D: TRBD1; J: TRBJ2-3; V: TRBV7-9; DNA: TGTGCCAGCACCCAACCGGCAGGGGGTACCACAGATACGCAGTATTTT; CDR3: CASTQPAGGTTDTQYF
size: -; D: -; J: TRBJ2-1; V: TRBV2; DNA: TGTGCCAGCAGGAGAGACTCCTACAATGAGCAGTTCTTC; CDR3: CASRRDSYNEQFF
size: -; D: TRBD1; J: TRBJ2-1; V: TRBV7-6; DNA: TGTGCCAGCAGCTTAAGGCCTGACAGGACAGGGGTCCCGAGCTCCTACAATGAGCAGTTCTTC; CDR3: CASSLRPDRTGVPSSYNEQFF
size: -; D: -; J: TRBJ1-1; V: TRBV27; DNA: TGTGCCAGCAGTTTATCTGCCAGGGTGGGGACTGAAGCTTTCTTT; CDR3: CASSLSARVGTEAFF
size: once; D: TRBD1; J: TRBJ1-1; V: TRBV5-1; DNA: TGCGCCAGCAGCTCGCCACAGGGGATGAACACTGAAGCTTTCTTT; CDR3: CASSSPQGMNTEAFF
size: -; D: TRBD1; J: TRBJ1-5; V: TRBV18; DNA: TGTGCCAGCTCACCCGGACAGGCGCATCAGCCCCAGCATTTT; CDR3: CASSPGQAHQPQHF
size: once; D: -; J: TRBJ1-5; V: TRBV7-8; DNA: TGTGCCAGCAGCTTAGCGCAGGGATCGGTACAGTATAGCAATCAGCCCCAGCATTTT; CDR3: CASSLAQGSVQYSNQPQHF
size: -; D: -; J: TRBJ2-3; V: TRBV10-3; DNA: TGTGCCATCACCGACAGTTGGGATACGCAGTATTTT; CDR3: CAITDSWDTQYF
size: -; D: -; J: TRBJ2-2; V: TRBV5-1; DNA: TGCGCCAGCAGCTTGGTCGCTAGTCGGAACACCGGGGAGCTGTTTTTT; CDR3: CASSLVASRNTGELFF